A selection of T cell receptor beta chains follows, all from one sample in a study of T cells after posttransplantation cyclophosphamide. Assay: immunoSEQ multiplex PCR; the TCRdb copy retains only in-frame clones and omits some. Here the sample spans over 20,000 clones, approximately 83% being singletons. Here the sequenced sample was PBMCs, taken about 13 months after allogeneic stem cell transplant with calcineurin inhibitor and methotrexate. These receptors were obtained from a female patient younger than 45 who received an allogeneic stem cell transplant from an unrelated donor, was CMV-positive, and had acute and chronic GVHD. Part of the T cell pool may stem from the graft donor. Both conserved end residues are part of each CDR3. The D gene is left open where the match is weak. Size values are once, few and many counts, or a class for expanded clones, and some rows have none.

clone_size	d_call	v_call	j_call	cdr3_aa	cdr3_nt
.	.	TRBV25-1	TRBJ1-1	CASSELDYGTEAFF	TGTGCCAGCAGTGAATTGGACTATGGCACTGAAGCTTTCTTT
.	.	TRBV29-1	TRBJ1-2	CSVVGGGGYTF	TGCAGCGTTGTCGGAGGTGGTGGCTACACCTTC
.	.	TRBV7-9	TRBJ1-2	CASSGRGVDYGYTF	TGTGCCAGCAGCGGCCGGGGGGTCGACTATGGCTACACCTTC
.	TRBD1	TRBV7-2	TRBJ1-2	CASSPPGGYGYTF	TGTGCCAGCAGCCCCCCAGGGGGTTATGGCTACACCTTC
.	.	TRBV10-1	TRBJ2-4	CAGSGEYF	TGCGCCGGGTCCGGAGAGTACTTC
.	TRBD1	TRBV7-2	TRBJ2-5	CATRQGGQETQYF	TGTGCCACAAGACAGGGTGGGCAAGAGACCCAGTACTTC
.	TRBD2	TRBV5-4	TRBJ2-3	CASSRLLREATDTQYF	TGTGCCAGCAGCCGGCTGCTGCGGGAGGCCACAGATACGCAGTATTTT
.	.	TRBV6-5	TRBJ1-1	CASSYLGGNTEAFF	TGTGCCAGCAGTTATTTGGGGGGGAACACTGAAGCTTTCTTT
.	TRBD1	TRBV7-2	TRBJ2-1	CASSWGQGPYNEQFF	TGTGCCAGCAGCTGGGGACAGGGCCCCTACAATGAGCAGTTCTTC
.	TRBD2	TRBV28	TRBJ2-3	CASTRGGTYTDTQYF	TGTGCCAGCACCCGGGGGGGGACCTACACAGATACGCAGTATTTT
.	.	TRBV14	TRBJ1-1	CASSQPGGYWDTEAFF	TGTGCCAGCAGCCAACCGGGGGGCTACTGGGACACTGAAGCTTTCTTT
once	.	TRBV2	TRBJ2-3	CADGVGDAADTQYF	TGTGCCGACGGTGTAGGCGATGCGGCAGATACGCAGTATTTT
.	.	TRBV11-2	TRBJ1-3	CASSFKGGDTIYF	TGTGCCAGCAGCTTTAAGGGGGGGGACACCATATATTTT
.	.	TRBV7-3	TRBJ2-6	CASSLNRGSGANVLTF	TGTGCCAGCAGCTTAAATAGGGGCTCTGGGGCCAACGTCCTGACTTTC
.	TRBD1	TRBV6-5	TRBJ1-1	CASSYPGTGENTEAFF	TGTGCCAGCAGTTACCCCGGGACAGGTGAGAACACTGAAGCTTTCTTT
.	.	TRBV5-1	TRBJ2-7	CASSLSGEQYF	TGCGCCAGCAGCCTGTCGGGGGAGCAGTACTTC
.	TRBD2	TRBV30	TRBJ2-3	CAWSVIRTSGGASDTQYF	TGTGCCTGGAGTGTAATCCGGACCAGCGGGGGGGCCTCAGATACGCAGTATTTT
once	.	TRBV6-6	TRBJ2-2	CASRQNGELFF	TGTGCCAGCAGACAGAACGGGGAGCTGTTTTTT
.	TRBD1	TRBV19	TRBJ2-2	CATTVSGTGTGELFF	TGTGCCACCACAGTTTCCGGGACAGGGACCGGGGAGCTGTTTTTT
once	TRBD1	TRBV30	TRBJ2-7	CAWENTGGEQYF	TGTGCCTGGGAGAATACAGGGGGCGAGCAGTACTTC
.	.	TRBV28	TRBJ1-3	CASSLTASSGNTIYF	TGTGCCAGCAGTTTAACTGCGAGCTCTGGAAACACCATATATTTT
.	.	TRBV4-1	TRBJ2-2	CASSQDLVRSGELFF	TGCGCCAGCAGCCAAGACCTAGTACGGTCCGGGGAGCTGTTTTTT